These 15 T cell receptor beta chains were all obtained from the same sample, sequenced in a study of identical twins. TCRdb recomputed calls from the 5' RACE reads with MiXCR, one row per CDR3 protein. The sample yields approximately 1.8 million distinct CDR3 sequences, 32% seen once. The sample was cord blood. The receptors originated from a newborn girl in good health.

This clonotype was observed many times. The rearrangement joins TRBV10-3 to TRBJ2-3, with 7 bases identical to TRBD2. Germline CDR1 and CDR2: ENHRY and SYGVKD. The CDR3 extends over 16 amino acids. J was trimmed by 6 bases and V by 10 bases; bases with no gene match: 19. DNA of the CDR3: TGTGCCACCCTGGGGGGGGACCCCTTCCTTACGGATACGCAGTATTTT. This encodes CATLGGDPFLTDTQYF.

This clonotype was observed many times. V gene TRBV14 combines with J gene TRBJ2-1; D is ambiguous. This CDR3 spans 15 amino acids. The ends were cut back, 6 bases at V and 0 bases at J, with 12 bases in the middle. Per germline, CDR1 SGHDN and CDR2 FVKESK. The CDR3 bases are TGTGCCAGCAGTCGAGGCCTGAGCTCCTACAATGAGCAGTTCTTC. Translating it yields CASSRGLSSYNEQFF. Looking up the rest from reference TRBV14 and TRBJ2-1 gives the full variable domain: EAGVTQFPSHSVIEKGQTVTLRCDPISGHDNLYWYRRVMGKEIKFLLHFVKESKQDESGMPNNRFLAERTGGTYSTLKVQPAELEDSGVYFCASSRGLSSYNEQFFGPGTRLTVL.

The rearrangement links TRBV7-9 to TRBJ2-4, with D uncertain. This CDR3 comprises 20 residues. Germline loops: CDR1 SEHNR, CDR2 FQNEAQ (reference sequence). Trimming took 1 base from V and 0 from J, leaving 22 bases between them. The chain's CDR3 is CASSLDATKDGYLAKNIQYF. CDR3 bases: TGTGCCAGCAGCTTAGATGCTACGAAAGACGGCTACCTAGCCAAAAACATTCAGTACTTC.

The sample holds a few counts of this clonotype. J is TRBJ1-4 and V is TRBV29-1, with a tentative D call TRBD1 (6 bases). CDR3 length: 15 amino acids. Germline lookup yields CDR1 SQVTM and CDR2 ANQGSEA. V was cut by 4 bases and J by 6 bases, with 18 bases left in between. CDR3 in amino acids: CSVGRYGGADEKLFF. The CDR3 region has the DNA TGCAGCGTTGGACGGTACGGGGGGGCAGATGAAAAACTGTTTTTT.

In its sample, this clonotype was seen a few times. The V gene is TRBV7-9, the J gene TRBJ2-3; D not resolved. The CDR3 extends over 10 amino acids. Trimming cost V 5 bases and J 8 bases, with 5 bases left between them. The germline gives CDR1 SEHNR, CDR2 FQNEAQ (reference sequence). This chain's CDR3 is CASSVLTQYF. CDR3 nucleotides: TGTGCCAGCAGCGTTCTTACGCAGTATTTT.

In DNA form, the CDR3 reads TGTGCCAGCAGCCGCCAGGGACTTCTGGGGGATACGCAGTATTTT. It encodes CASSRQGLLGDTQYF. The chain joins TRBV4-2 to TRBJ2-3, with D possibly TRBD2 on 6 matching bases. CDR3 size: 15 residues. Germline V gene lookup returns CDR1 LGHNA and CDR2 YNFKEQ. Trimming cost V 4 bases and J 6 bases, with 17 bases left between them.

V gene TRBV20-1 combines with J gene TRBJ2-3, with 9 bases aligning to TRBD2. J was trimmed by 7 bases and V by 1 base; bases with no gene match: 9. Germline V gene lookup returns CDR1 DFQATT and CDR2 SNEGSKA (reference sequence). The CDR3 is 15 residues long. CDR3 sequence (DNA): TGCAGTGCTAGAGCCGGCACTAGCGGGTCGAATACGCAGTATTTT. Protein sequence: CSARAGTSGSNTQYF.

This clonotype was detected a few times. This chain connects TRBV2 to TRBJ2-3; D possibly corresponds to TRBD1 (5 bases). This CDR3 has 14 amino acids. Germline loops: CDR1 SNHLY, CDR2 FYNNEI. The germline V and J ends were trimmed by 8 bases and 6 bases, with 18 bases remaining between them. The CDR3 nucleotides are TGTGCCAGCGGCTGGACCACTGGGGCGGATACGCAGTATTTT. It is translated as CASGWTTGADTQYF.

The sample holds a few counts of this clonotype. The chain employs TRBV20-1 and TRBJ2-3, with D possibly matching TRBD2 (5 bases). Per the germline V gene, CDR1 is DFQATT and CDR2 is SNEGSKA (reference sequence). V lost 3 bases and J lost 5, with 18 bases in between. The CDR3 extends over 15 amino acids. The CDR3 is CSARDSTVVGDTQYF. The CDR3 nucleotides are TGCAGTGCTAGGGACTCAACGGTGGTGGGAGATACGCAGTATTTT.

This clonotype turned up a few times. This chain uses TRBV29-1 with TRBJ1-1; D is perhaps TRBD1 (6 bases). The germline V gene encodes CDR1 SQVTM and CDR2 ANQGSEA. There are 13 residues in the CDR3. V was clipped by 7 bases and J by 0 bases, with 12 bases between them. The CDR3 loop is CSAQGIMNTEAFF. The CDR3 DNA reads TGCAGCGCTCAGGGGATAATGAACACTGAAGCTTTCTTT.

This clonotype came up a few times. The chain links TRBV24-1 to TRBJ1-1; no reliable D call. The CDR3 covers 13 residues. The germline V and J ends were trimmed by 1 base and 4 bases, with 6 bases remaining between them. In germline, CDR1 is KGHDR, CDR2 SFDVKD. CDR3: CATSDFGGTEAFF. The CDR3 nucleotides are TGTGCCACCAGTGATTTTGGCGGCACTGAAGCTTTCTTT.

This chain connects TRBV3-1 to TRBJ2-6; D not certain. V lost 0 bases and J lost 0, with 12 bases in between. This CDR3 region has 18 residues. The germline CDR1 and CDR2 sequences are LGHDT and YNNKEL (reference sequence). CDR3 DNA sequence: TGTGCCAGCAGCCAAGATGGGATTAGGAGCTCTGGGGCCAACGTCCTGACTTTC. It encodes CASSQDGIRSSGANVLTF.

V gene TRBV24-1 combines with J gene TRBJ2-2; TRBD1 agrees at 7 bases. The CDR3 consists of 13 residues. The V gene end was trimmed by 9 bases and the J gene end by 4 bases; junction bases not matched to a gene: 4. Germline loops: CDR1 KGHDR, CDR2 SFDVKD. The DNA for the CDR3 is TGTGCCACCGGACAGGCGAGCACCGGGGAGCTGTTTTTT. This codes for CATGQASTGELFF.

This clonotype was found once. The V and J genes are TRBV5-1 and TRBJ2-3; D is ambiguous. The CDR3 length is 15 residues. Trimming stripped 6 bases from V and 2 bases from J, with 16 bases between. In germline, CDR1 is SGHRS, CDR2 YFSETQ. CDR3 sequence reads: CASNLGSVTTDTQYF. Written as DNA, the CDR3 is TGCGCCAGCAACCTGGGAAGTGTTACCACAGATACGCAGTATTTT.

V and J are TRBV12-3 or TRBV12-4 and TRBJ2-7; D possibly corresponds to TRBD2 (6 bases). The V and J ends lost 6 bases and 0 bases respectively, with 21 bases between them. This CDR3 has 17 amino acids. The CDR3 DNA follows: TGTGCCAGCAGCCCCAGGCGCGGGGTGACCCTCTCCTACGAGCAGTACTTC. Amino acids: CASSPRRGVTLSYEQYF.